Listed below are T cell receptor beta chains from one sample, sequenced in a study of post-analysis software for immune sequencing data. MiXCR, applied by TCRdb to the PCR reads, yields one record per CDR3 protein. The sample includes around 160,000 distinct CDR3 sequences, approximately 35% of them seen just once. The material sequenced was blood, taken after autologous hematopoietic stem cell transplantation. These receptors originate from a girl aged 10 to 17 with multiple sclerosis. CDR3s include the opening cysteine and the closing phenylalanine or tryptophan. The D gene is left open where the match is weak. Only part of the rows carry a size: once, few, many, or a class if the clone is expanded.

size	V	J	D	CDR3	DNA
.	TRBV11-3	TRBJ2-5	.	CASSFYRELETQYF	TGTGCCAGCAGCTTTTATCGGGAGCTGGAGACCCAGTACTTC
.	TRBV9	TRBJ1-5	.	CASQAGAGNQPQHF	TGTGCCAGCCAGGCGGGGGCAGGCAATCAGCCCCAGCATTTT
.	TRBV14	TRBJ2-1	.	CASSQEFF	TGTGCCAGCAGCCAAGAGTTCTTC
.	TRBV28	TRBJ2-5	TRBD2	CASSSKGLADQETQYF	TGTGCCAGCAGTTCGAAGGGACTAGCGGACCAAGAGACCCAGTACTTC
.	TRBV6-5	TRBJ2-7	.	CASTSGSGASYEQYF	TGTGCCAGCACCTCGGGGAGCGGAGCCTCCTACGAGCAGTACTTC
.	TRBV2	TRBJ2-5	.	CASRTGQAGWETQYF	TGTGCCAGTCGAACGGGCCAGGCAGGGTGGGAGACCCAGTACTTC
.	TRBV4-1	TRBJ2-7	.	CASSQDHGGYEQYF	TGCGCCAGCAGCCAAGATCATGGAGGCTACGAGCAGTACTTC
.	TRBV6-6	TRBJ2-7	TRBD2	CASIERAGESSYEQYF	TGTGCCAGCATCGAAAGAGCGGGAGAAAGCTCCTACGAGCAGTACTTC
.	TRBV19	TRBJ2-5	TRBD1	CASSIGTGDQETQYF	TGTGCCAGTAGTATAGGGACAGGGGACCAAGAGACCCAGTACTTC
few	TRBV7-9	TRBJ2-5	.	CASTEWGEETQYF	TGTGCCAGCACCGAGTGGGGAGAAGAGACCCAGTACTTC
.	TRBV14	TRBJ2-7	.	CASSQDPTYEQYF	TGTGCCAGCAGCCAAGATCCCACCTACGAGCAGTACTTC
.	TRBV5-1	TRBJ2-2	.	CASSLGWTTGELFF	TGCGCCAGCAGCTTGGGGTGGACCACCGGGGAGCTGTTTTTT
.	TRBV7-3	TRBJ2-3	.	CASSPGGGDTQYF	TGTGCCAGCAGTCCTGGTGGTGGAGATACGCAGTATTTT
few	TRBV12-3/TRBV12-4	TRBJ2-1	.	CASNWDYNEQFF	TGTGCCAGCAACTGGGACTACAATGAGCAGTTCTTC
many	TRBV7-2	TRBJ1-5	.	CASSLVVGDQPQHF	TGTGCCAGCAGCTTAGTGGTTGGGGATCAGCCCCAGCATTTT
.	TRBV6-1	TRBJ1-4	.	CASSGRGGDEKLFF	TGTGCCAGCAGCGGACGAGGGGGTGATGAAAAACTGTTTTTT
.	TRBV20-1	TRBJ2-7	.	CSARVMGSSREQYF	TGCAGTGCTAGAGTAATGGGGAGCTCAAGGGAGCAGTACTTC
.	TRBV6-5	TRBJ2-7	.	CASSQYPDGPYEQYF	TGTGCCAGCAGTCAGTACCCGGACGGACCCTACGAGCAGTACTTC
.	TRBV10-3	TRBJ2-1	TRBD2	CAIRQTEREVSNEQFF	TGTGCCATCCGTCAGACCGAGCGGGAGGTCTCAAATGAGCAGTTCTTC
.	TRBV4-2	TRBJ2-3	.	CASSKLRSTDTQYF	TGTGCCAGCAGCAAACTTCGGAGCACAGATACGCAGTATTTT
many	TRBV20-1	TRBJ1-2	TRBD1	CSAPYSLTPGQGVRGYGYTF	TGCAGTGCTCCATACTCCCTAACCCCGGGACAGGGGGTGAGGGGCTATGGCTACACCTTC
once	TRBV21-1	TRBJ2-3	.	CAPYVLQGYYSGDTQYF	TGTGCCCCCTATGTCCTACAGGGATATTACAGTGGAGATACGCAGTATTTT
few	TRBV4-2	TRBJ2-1	.	CASSHHWASAEQFF	TGTGCCAGCAGCCACCATTGGGCTAGCGCTGAGCAGTTCTTC
.	TRBV7-8	TRBJ1-2	.	CASSLQGDYGYTF	TGTGCCAGCAGCTTACAGGGAGACTATGGCTACACCTTC
.	TRBV20-1	TRBJ2-1	TRBD1	CSAPNGQITGQGALEFF	TGCAGTGCTCCGAATGGGCAGATAACGGGACAGGGGGCTTTGGAGTTCTTC
many	TRBV24-1	TRBJ2-3	TRBD2	CATSDSFTSGMTSTDTQYF	TGTGCCACCAGTGATTCCTTTACTAGCGGGATGACTAGCACAGATACGCAGTATTTT
few	TRBV6-5	TRBJ2-1	TRBD1	CASNYRGQGEQFF	TGTGCCAGCAACTACAGGGGGCAAGGTGAGCAGTTCTTC
.	TRBV10-3	TRBJ2-3	TRBD2	CAISELTSWRDTDTQYF	TGTGCCATCAGTGAGTTGACTAGCTGGAGAGACACAGATACGCAGTATTTT
few	TRBV25-1	TRBJ1-4	.	CASSESKGLGRGEKLFF	TGTGCCAGCAGTGAGTCCAAAGGATTGGGGCGCGGTGAAAAACTGTTTTTT
.	TRBV6-6	TRBJ1-5	.	CASRPRNQPQHF	TGTGCCAGCAGGCCAAGGAATCAGCCCCAGCATTTT
.	TRBV12-3/TRBV12-4	TRBJ1-5	.	CANTLGESSNQPQHF	TGTGCCAACACTCTAGGCGAGTCTAGCAATCAGCCCCAGCATTTT
.	TRBV28	TRBJ2-7	TRBD1	CASRALGGSYEQYF	TGTGCCAGCAGGGCCCTAGGGGGCAGCTACGAGCAGTACTTC
.	TRBV6-2/TRBV6-3	TRBJ2-1	.	CASSYSSRAGWGYNEQFF	TGTGCCAGCAGTTACTCGAGTAGGGCAGGTTGGGGTTACAATGAGCAGTTCTTC
few	TRBV12-3/TRBV12-4	TRBJ2-5	.	CASSWGTETQYF	TGTGCCAGCAGTTGGGGTACGGAGACCCAGTACTTC
.	TRBV28	TRBJ2-1	TRBD2	CASGTSGGRQFF	TGTGCCAGTGGGACTAGCGGGGGAAGGCAGTTCTTC
.	TRBV7-9	TRBJ1-5	.	CATTGNSNQPQHF	TGTGCCACCACAGGGAATAGCAATCAGCCCCAGCATTTT
few	TRBV12-3/TRBV12-4	TRBJ2-1	.	CASSDTGRGQNNEQFF	TGTGCCAGCAGTGATACCGGGAGGGGGCAAAATAATGAGCAGTTCTTC
few	TRBV20-1	TRBJ2-1	TRBD2	CSARFRTSGGYNEQFF	TGCAGTGCTAGATTCCGGACTAGCGGGGGGTACAATGAGCAGTTCTTC
.	TRBV18	TRBJ2-3	TRBD2	CASSAFGGIADTQYF	TGTGCCAGCTCAGCCTTCGGGGGGATCGCAGATACGCAGTATTTT
.	TRBV21-1	TRBJ2-1	.	CASSKAWTGRGSYNEQFF	TGTGCCAGCAGCAAAGCATGGACCGGGAGAGGTTCCTACAATGAGCAGTTCTTC
.	TRBV20-1	TRBJ1-2	.	CSARGRYYGYTF	TGCAGTGCTAGGGGGCGATACTATGGCTACACCTTC
few	TRBV20-1	TRBJ2-1	TRBD2	CSASLTSGRTSYNEQFF	TGCAGTGCTAGTCTGACTAGCGGGAGGACCTCCTACAATGAGCAGTTCTTC
few	TRBV18	TRBJ1-1	.	CASSPKTGRTEAFF	TGTGCCAGCTCACCAAAAACAGGGAGGACTGAAGCTTTCTTT
few	TRBV28	TRBJ2-7	TRBD2	CASSGSRGRYEQYF	TGTGCCAGCAGTGGTAGCCGCGGGAGGTACGAGCAGTACTTC
.	TRBV10-1	TRBJ2-5	.	CASSEGYGKETQYF	TGCGCCAGCAGTGAGGGATACGGAAAAGAGACCCAGTACTTC
few	TRBV12-3/TRBV12-4	TRBJ2-1	TRBD2	CASSLGLAGQNEQFF	TGTGCCAGCAGCCTGGGACTAGCGGGACAAAATGAGCAGTTCTTC
few	TRBV7-2	TRBJ2-1	TRBD2	CASSPNFRMWTSGSYNEQFF	TGTGCCAGCAGCCCAAACTTTAGGATGTGGACTAGCGGGAGCTACAATGAGCAGTTCTTC
few	TRBV7-8	TRBJ2-3	TRBD1	CASSWGRTGPSDTQYF	TGTGCCAGCAGCTGGGGACGGACAGGACCCTCAGATACGCAGTATTTT
few	TRBV3-1	TRBJ2-7	.	CASSLMAASQKQYF	TGTGCCAGCAGCCTGATGGCGGCCAGTCAGAAGCAGTACTTC
.	TRBV9	TRBJ2-7	TRBD2	CASSVEGLAGEQYF	TGTGCCAGCAGCGTAGAGGGGCTAGCGGGCGAGCAGTACTTC
.	TRBV6-5	TRBJ2-7	.	CASSYSIAGTEQYF	TGTGCCAGCAGTTACTCGATTGCGGGGACCGAGCAGTACTTC
.	TRBV27	TRBJ2-4	TRBD2	CASRRLAEAKNIQYF	TGTGCCAGCAGACGACTAGCGGAAGCCAAAAACATTCAGTACTTC
few	TRBV12-3/TRBV12-4	TRBJ1-1	TRBD1	CASTPFRQGPNTEAFF	TGTGCCAGCACCCCATTCCGACAGGGGCCAAACACTGAAGCTTTCTTT
.	TRBV27	TRBJ2-7	.	CASSSTHYEQYF	TGTGCCAGCAGTTCCACACACTACGAGCAGTACTTC
few	TRBV7-9	TRBJ2-7	TRBD1	CASSLGQGWGPYEQYF	TGTGCCAGCAGCTTAGGACAGGGATGGGGGCCTTACGAGCAGTACTTC
many	TRBV29-1	TRBJ1-2	TRBD1	CSVVGQDGYTF	TGCAGCGTGGTCGGACAGGATGGCTACACCTTC
.	TRBV11-2	TRBJ2-1	.	CASSPSLGGNEQFF	TGTGCCAGCAGCCCGTCCCTAGGGGGCAATGAGCAGTTCTTC